This TCR beta chain emerged from a study of T cells in Graves' hyperthyroidism and ophthalmopathy. V was shortened by 6 bases and J by 4 bases, with 12 bases between the two germline ends. CDR3 length: 13 residues. Patients aged 18 to 65 had newly diagnosed hyperthyroidism that had lasted under 2 months. PBMCs stemmed from approximately 9.1 ml fresh peripheral blood. Study outcomes and limitations: Most expanded thyroid clonotypes above 0.001 recurred in blood.

There were TCR beta CDR3 regions amplified from RNA transcripts. The HTBI primer set drove a first-round RT-PCR of the TCR CDR3. TCRdb passed the multiplex PCR reads through MiXCR, listing each CDR3 protein once. Counted here are about 210,000 distinct CDR3 sequences, over 15% occurring once; the ten biggest clones make up under 65%. Turning to this clonotype: What it binds is not known.

This sequence joins TRBV12-3 or TRBV12-4 and TRBJ1-2; D is unresolved. The sample consisted of blood. This clonotype was sampled from a man in his fifties or sixties with Graves' hyperthyroidism. The CDR3 loop is CASSSWTGYGYTF. The CDR3 nucleotides are TGTGCCAGCAGCTCCTGGACGGGCTATGGCTACACCTTC.